The clone carrying this T cell receptor (beta chain) has a count of ten or more. The antigen remains undetermined. The data belong to a study of early T cells in non-severe SARS-CoV-2 infection. Study context: Unsorted whole blood bulk RNA was sequenced, with unpaired chains. Study results and limitations: VDJdb matches were skewed toward anti-spike CD8 T cell responses.

The germline gives CDR1 MNHEY, CDR2 SVGAGI. The length of the CDR3 is 16 residues. Between the trimmed V and J ends, which lost 0 bases and 7 bases, there was a span of 16 bases. Each single cDNA molecule received a unique molecular identifier. MiXCR, run by TCRdb on the 5' RACE reads, gives a single entry per CDR3 protein. Of 90,000 to 100,000 distinct CDR3 sequences listed, about 13% were seen once; the top ten hold under 2.5%. V gene TRBV6-5 combines with J gene TRBJ1-5; D perhaps matches TRBD1 (6 bases). This sequence originates from an adult who was a healthcare worker with PCR-confirmed SARS-CoV-2 infection or an uninfected control (not recorded which). The material sequenced was whole blood. The CDR3 sequence: CASSYSPLGGGQPQHF. CDR3 DNA: TGTGCCAGCAGTTACTCTCCCTTGGGAGGGGGGCAGCCCCAGCATTTT.